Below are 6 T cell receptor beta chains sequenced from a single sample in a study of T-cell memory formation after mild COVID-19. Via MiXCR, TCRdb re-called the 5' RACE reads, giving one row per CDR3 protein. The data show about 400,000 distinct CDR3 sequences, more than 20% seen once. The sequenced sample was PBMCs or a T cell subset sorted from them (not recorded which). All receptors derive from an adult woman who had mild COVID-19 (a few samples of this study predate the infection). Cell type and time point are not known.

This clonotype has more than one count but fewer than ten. The CDR3 protein is CASSSLAGGPSDTQYF. The DNA of the CDR3 is TGTGCCAGCAGTTCTCTAGCGGGAGGGCCATCAGATACGCAGTATTTT. The chain uses TRBV28 and TRBJ2-3; 12 positions agree with TRBD2. J was trimmed by 4 bases and V by 4 bases; bases with no gene match: 6. The CDR3 length is 16 residues. Germline CDR1 is MDHEN and CDR2 is SYDVKM.

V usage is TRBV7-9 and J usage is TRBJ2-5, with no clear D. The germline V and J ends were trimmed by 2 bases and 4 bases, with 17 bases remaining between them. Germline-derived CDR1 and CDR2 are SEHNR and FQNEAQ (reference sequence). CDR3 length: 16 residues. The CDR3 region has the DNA TGTGCCAGCAGCTTAAGATCCCCAGGTACCGGAGAGACCCAGTACTTC. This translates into CASSLRSPGTGETQYF.

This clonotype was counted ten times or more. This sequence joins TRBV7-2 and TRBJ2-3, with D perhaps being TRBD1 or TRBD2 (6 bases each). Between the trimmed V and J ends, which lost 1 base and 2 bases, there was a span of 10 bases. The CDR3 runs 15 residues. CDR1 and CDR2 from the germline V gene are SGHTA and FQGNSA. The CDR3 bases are TGTGCCAGCAGCTTAGGGGGGGCCCTCACAGATACGCAGTATTTT. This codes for CASSLGGALTDTQYF.

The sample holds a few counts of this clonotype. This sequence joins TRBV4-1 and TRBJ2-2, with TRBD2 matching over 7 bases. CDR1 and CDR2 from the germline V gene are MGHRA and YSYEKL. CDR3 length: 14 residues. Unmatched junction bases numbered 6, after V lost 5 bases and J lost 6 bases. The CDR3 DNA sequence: TGCGCCAGCAGCTGGGGAGGGGACCCCGGGGAGCTGTTTTTT. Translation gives CASSWGGDPGELFF.

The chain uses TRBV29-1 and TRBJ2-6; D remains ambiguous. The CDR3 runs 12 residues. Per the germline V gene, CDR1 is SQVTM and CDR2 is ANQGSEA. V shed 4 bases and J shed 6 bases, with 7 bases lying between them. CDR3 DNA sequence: TGCAGCGTTGCTTCGTTGGCCAACGTCCTGACTTTC. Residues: CSVASLANVLTF.

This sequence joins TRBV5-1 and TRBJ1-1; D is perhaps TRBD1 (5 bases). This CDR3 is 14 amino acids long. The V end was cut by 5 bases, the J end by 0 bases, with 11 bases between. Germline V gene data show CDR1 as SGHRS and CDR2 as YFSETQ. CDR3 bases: TGCGCCAGCAGAACCGGGGCTATGAACACTGAAGCTTTCTTT. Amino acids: CASRTGAMNTEAFF.